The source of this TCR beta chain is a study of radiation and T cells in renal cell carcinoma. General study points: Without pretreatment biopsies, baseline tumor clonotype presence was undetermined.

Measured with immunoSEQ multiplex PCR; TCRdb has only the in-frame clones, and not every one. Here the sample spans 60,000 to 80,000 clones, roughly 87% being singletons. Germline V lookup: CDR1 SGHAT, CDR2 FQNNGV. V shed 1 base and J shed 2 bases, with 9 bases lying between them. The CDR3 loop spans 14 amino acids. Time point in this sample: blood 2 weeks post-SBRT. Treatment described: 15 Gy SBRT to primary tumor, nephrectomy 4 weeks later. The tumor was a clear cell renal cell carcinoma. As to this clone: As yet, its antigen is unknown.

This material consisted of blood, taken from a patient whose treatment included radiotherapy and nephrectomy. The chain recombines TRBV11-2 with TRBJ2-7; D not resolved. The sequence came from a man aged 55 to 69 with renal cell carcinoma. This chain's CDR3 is CASSLVGTAYEQYF. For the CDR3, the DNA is TGTGCCAGCAGCTTAGTCGGTACAGCCTACGAGCAGTACTTC.